This TCR beta chain was found in a study of response to subunit inactivated influenza vaccine. This CDR3 region has 10 residues. Germline CDR1 and CDR2: SGHRS and YFSETQ. Trimming took 9 bases from V and 9 from J, leaving 12 bases between them. This clonotype was detected a few times. The antigen is not known. TCRdb itself ran the RT-PCR reads through MiXCR, one entry per CDR3 protein. The repertoire holds 290,000 or so distinct CDR3 sequences, with about 20% as singletons. Findings and caveats of the study: Authors suggested few new T cells are recruited by each seasonal influenza vaccination.

The sample was PBMCs from blood, taken 21 months after vaccination. The chain joins TRBV5-1 to TRBJ1-2; D remains unclear. The source is a man between 50 and 75 years old who received an inactivated influenza vaccine. The CDR3 coding sequence is TGCGCCACCCGGGAGGGCCGCTACACCTTC. This gives the protein CATREGRYTF.